What follows are 5 T cell receptor beta chains derived from one specimen sequenced in a study of response to subunit inactivated influenza vaccine (dated by TCRdb to between 2018 and 2020). The library was made by RT-PCR. The run used an Illumina HiSeq 2500. TCRdb trimmed the raw reads at Q25, called clones with MiXCR and kept productive beta chains. Each entry merges the rows of one CDR3 protein and shows their most common DNA and genes. The sample has 650,000 or so distinct CDR3 sequences on record, 13% to 15% of them singletons. The ten largest clones represent about 7.4% of the sample. The sequences come from PBMCs from blood, collected less than 15 days before vaccination. The receptors stem from a man aged 50-60 years who received an inactivated influenza vaccine. Donor details come from another sample of the same person, matched by shared clones.

The chain links TRBV4-1 to TRBJ2-1; 7 nucleotides line up with TRBD1. CDR3 size: 15 residues. CDR1 and CDR2 (germline): MGHRA, YSYEKL. With V trimmed by 0 bases and J by 9 bases, 8 bases remained unmatched. The CDR3 nucleotides read TGCGCCAGCAGCCAAGATGAGGGGGCCTGGGCTGAGCAGTTCTTC. It codes for CASSQDEGAWAEQFF.

This chain uses TRBV12-3 or TRBV12-4 with TRBJ2-3; D might be TRBD2 (6 bases). With 3 bases removed from V and 6 bases from J, the gap between germline ends came to 13 bases. The CDR3 has 14 residues. DNA of the CDR3: TGTGCCAGCAGTTTGCTAGCGACGGGGGATACGCAGTATTTT. It specifies CASSLLATGDTQYF.

The chain uses TRBV29-1 and TRBJ1-1, with D perhaps TRBD1 (5 bases). The V and J ends lost 8 bases and 4 bases respectively, with 14 bases between them. CDR3 length equals 12 residues. Germline assignment: CDR1 SQVTM and CDR2 ANQGSEA. CDR3 bases: TGCAGCCCGACGAGGGGAGGCACTGAAGCTTTCTTT. Translation: CSPTRGGTEAFF.

The J gene is TRBJ2-5, the V gene TRBV9; 11 bases line up with TRBD1. Germline V CDR1 and CDR2: SGDLS, YYNGEE. The length of the CDR3 is 15 residues. Trimming cost V 7 bases and J 5 bases; bases outside gene matches: 10. CDR3 DNA sequence: TGTGCCAGCGGAGGACAGGGGGCTTTCACGGAGACCCAGTACTTC. The encoded protein is CASGGQGAFTETQYF.

This clonotype was counted many times. This chain links TRBV20-1 with TRBJ2-1; 11 bases agree with TRBD2. The CDR3 is made up of 13 amino acids. Germline CDR1 DFQATT, CDR2 SNEGSKA (reference sequence). V gave up 5 bases and J gave up 13 bases; unmatched junction bases: 10. CDR3 DNA: TGCAGTGCTCCGCTAGCGGGGGGCCGGAGTCAGTTCTTC. This sequence encodes CSAPLAGGRSQFF.